This entry describes one TCR beta chain. Measured with immunoSEQ multiplex PCR; TCRdb has only the in-frame clones, and not every one. The sample yields some 62,000 clones, around four fifths seen once. The data are from a study of blood T cell repertoires in COVID-19. CDR3 length: 11 amino acids. V shed 3 bases and J shed 11 bases, with 9 bases lying between them. CDR1 is KGHSH and CDR2 is LQKENI in the germline V gene. This TCR was sampled from a man aged 55-75 years with COVID-19, enrolled during active disease. V gene TRBV18 combines with J gene TRBJ2-3; tentative D call: TRBD2 (5 bases). The sequenced material came from peripheral blood. The CDR3 protein is CASSPSGRQYF. The DNA for the CDR3 is TGTGCCAGCTCACCCTCGGGAAGGCAGTATTTT.